This is a list of T cell receptor beta chains from one sample in a study of post-analysis software for immune sequencing data. In TCRdb, the PCR reads were re-called with MiXCR into one record per CDR3 protein. The table records approximately 690,000 distinct CDR3 sequences, roughly three fifths of them present only once. The material sequenced was blood. The receptors derive from a girl between 2 and 10 years old with multiple sclerosis. CDR3s include the opening cysteine and the closing phenylalanine or tryptophan. The order of the fields is D gene, clone size, V gene, J gene, CDR3 length, CDR3 protein, CDR3 DNA. The D gene is left open where the match is weak. Rows may omit the clone size; those that give it use once, few, many or a size class.

d_call: -; clone_size: -; v_call: TRBV7-2; j_call: TRBJ1-5; cdr3_length: 16; cdr3_aa: CASSLGLGHRNQPQHF; cdr3_nt: TGTGCCAGCAGCTTAGGGTTAGGGCACCGCAATCAGCCCCAGCATTTT
d_call: -; clone_size: -; v_call: TRBV13; j_call: TRBJ1-4; cdr3_length: 16; cdr3_aa: CASSRGRGTTNEKLFF; cdr3_nt: TGTGCCAGCAGCAGAGGGAGGGGGACAACTAATGAAAAACTGTTTTTT
d_call: -; clone_size: -; v_call: TRBV3-1; j_call: TRBJ2-1; cdr3_length: 17; cdr3_aa: CASSPFAGSSSYNEQFF; cdr3_nt: TGTGCCAGCAGCCCCTTTGCGGGGTCGAGCTCCTACAATGAGCAGTTCTTC
d_call: TRBD1; clone_size: few; v_call: TRBV4-2; j_call: TRBJ1-6; cdr3_length: 16; cdr3_aa: CASSQRDPTGGSPLHF; cdr3_nt: TGTGCCAGCAGCCAAAGGGACCCGACAGGGGGTTCACCCCTCCACTTT
d_call: -; clone_size: -; v_call: TRBV7-9; j_call: TRBJ2-6; cdr3_length: 16; cdr3_aa: CASVRYGISGANVLTF; cdr3_nt: TGTGCCAGCGTCCGCTATGGCATCTCTGGGGCCAACGTCCTGACTTTC
d_call: -; clone_size: -; v_call: TRBV6-2/TRBV6-3; j_call: TRBJ1-2; cdr3_length: 15; cdr3_aa: CASSTRGLEPHGYTF; cdr3_nt: TGTGCCAGCAGTACCAGGGGCCTAGAGCCCCATGGCTACACCTTC
d_call: -; clone_size: once; v_call: TRBV27; j_call: TRBJ2-5; cdr3_length: 17; cdr3_aa: CASSSTKGDLPQETQYF; cdr3_nt: TGTGCCAGCAGTTCGACCAAGGGGGATTTACCCCAAGAGACCCAGTACTTC
d_call: TRBD1; clone_size: -; v_call: TRBV29-1; j_call: TRBJ1-4; cdr3_length: 12; cdr3_aa: CSVLQGDEKLFF; cdr3_nt: TGCAGCGTTCTCCAGGGGGATGAAAAACTGTTTTTT
d_call: TRBD1; clone_size: few; v_call: TRBV20-1; j_call: TRBJ2-5; cdr3_length: 16; cdr3_aa: CSARAADRGRQETQYF; cdr3_nt: TGCAGTGCTAGAGCCGCGGACAGGGGGCGGCAAGAGACCCAGTACTTC
d_call: -; clone_size: -; v_call: TRBV7-9; j_call: TRBJ2-7; cdr3_length: 13; cdr3_aa: CASSTGLTYEQYF; cdr3_nt: TGTGCCAGCAGTACCGGACTAACCTACGAGCAGTACTTC
d_call: TRBD2; clone_size: few; v_call: TRBV10-3; j_call: TRBJ2-3; cdr3_length: 20; cdr3_aa: CAIRPGAGGAGGPLPDTQYF; cdr3_nt: TGTGCCATCAGGCCCGGGGCAGGGGGAGCGGGAGGTCCTCTCCCAGATACGCAGTATTTT
d_call: TRBD1; clone_size: -; v_call: TRBV2; j_call: TRBJ1-2; cdr3_length: 12; cdr3_aa: CASRGTDYGYTF; cdr3_nt: TGTGCCAGCAGGGGGACAGATTATGGCTACACCTTC
d_call: -; clone_size: -; v_call: TRBV11-2; j_call: TRBJ2-4; cdr3_length: 12; cdr3_aa: CASSPLRDIQYF; cdr3_nt: TGTGCCAGCAGCCCCCTTCGGGACATTCAGTACTTC
d_call: TRBD1; clone_size: -; v_call: TRBV4-1; j_call: TRBJ2-1; cdr3_length: 15; cdr3_aa: CASSQRDRGLNEQFF; cdr3_nt: TGCGCCAGCAGCCAAAGGGACAGGGGGCTGAATGAGCAGTTCTTC
d_call: TRBD1; clone_size: few; v_call: TRBV7-9; j_call: TRBJ1-2; cdr3_length: 17; cdr3_aa: CASSLDRDSQFPYGYTF; cdr3_nt: TGTGCCAGCAGCTTAGATCGGGACAGCCAATTTCCCTATGGCTACACCTTC
d_call: TRBD2; clone_size: -; v_call: TRBV18; j_call: TRBJ2-1; cdr3_length: 16; cdr3_aa: CASSPSIGRAADEQFF; cdr3_nt: TGTGCCAGCTCACCTTCTATCGGGAGGGCCGCAGATGAGCAGTTCTTC
d_call: -; clone_size: -; v_call: TRBV10-3; j_call: TRBJ1-1; cdr3_length: 13; cdr3_aa: CAIAGDRNTEAFF; cdr3_nt: TGTGCCATCGCGGGGGACCGGAACACTGAAGCTTTCTTT
d_call: TRBD1; clone_size: -; v_call: TRBV6-5; j_call: TRBJ2-5; cdr3_length: 15; cdr3_aa: CASTAGTGRVETQYF; cdr3_nt: TGTGCCAGCACCGCAGGGACAGGTCGGGTAGAGACCCAGTACTTC
d_call: TRBD1; clone_size: -; v_call: TRBV5-1; j_call: TRBJ2-7; cdr3_length: 12; cdr3_aa: CASSPDRNEQYF; cdr3_nt: TGCGCCAGCAGCCCGGACAGGAACGAGCAGTACTTC
d_call: -; clone_size: -; v_call: TRBV27; j_call: TRBJ2-5; cdr3_length: 13; cdr3_aa: CASSFLPPETQYF; cdr3_nt: TGTGCCAGCAGTTTCCTCCCTCCAGAGACCCAGTACTTC
d_call: TRBD1; clone_size: -; v_call: TRBV25-1; j_call: TRBJ1-4; cdr3_length: 16; cdr3_aa: CASSTGTVPTNEKRFF; cdr3_nt: TGTGCCAGCAGCACCGGGACAGTACCAACTAATGAAAAACGGTTTTTT
d_call: TRBD2; clone_size: -; v_call: TRBV6-2/TRBV6-3; j_call: TRBJ2-1; cdr3_length: 16; cdr3_aa: CASSSIAGNSYNEQFF; cdr3_nt: TGTGCCAGCAGTTCAATAGCGGGAAACTCCTACAATGAGCAGTTCTTC
d_call: TRBD1; clone_size: -; v_call: TRBV20-1; j_call: TRBJ1-5; cdr3_length: 17; cdr3_aa: CSATDRGGNFSNQPQHF; cdr3_nt: TGCAGTGCCACAGACAGGGGAGGAAATTTTAGCAATCAGCCCCAGCATTTT
d_call: TRBD2; clone_size: -; v_call: TRBV24-1; j_call: TRBJ2-7; cdr3_length: 13; cdr3_aa: CATSPAGKEIQYF; cdr3_nt: TGTGCCACCAGCCCAGCGGGGAAAGAGATCCAGTACTTC
d_call: -; clone_size: -; v_call: TRBV6-1; j_call: TRBJ2-1; cdr3_length: 14; cdr3_aa: CASSELFLTNEQFF; cdr3_nt: TGTGCCAGCAGTGAACTGTTCTTGACGAATGAGCAGTTCTTC
d_call: TRBD1; clone_size: -; v_call: TRBV29-1; j_call: TRBJ2-2; cdr3_length: 14; cdr3_aa: CSGLGQSNTGELFF; cdr3_nt: TGCAGCGGCCTGGGACAGTCGAACACCGGGGAGCTGTTTTTT
d_call: TRBD2; clone_size: -; v_call: TRBV7-2; j_call: TRBJ2-1; cdr3_length: 16; cdr3_aa: CASSSTGRSSYNEQFF; cdr3_nt: TGTGCCAGCAGCTCAACCGGGAGGAGCTCCTACAATGAGCAGTTCTTC
d_call: -; clone_size: -; v_call: TRBV4-2; j_call: TRBJ1-4; cdr3_length: 15; cdr3_aa: CASSQEDRTNEKLFF; cdr3_nt: TGTGCCAGCAGCCAAGAGGACAGAACTAATGAAAAACTGTTTTTT
d_call: TRBD1; clone_size: once; v_call: TRBV29-1; j_call: TRBJ2-2; cdr3_length: 14; cdr3_aa: CSGRDSQTAGELFF; cdr3_nt: TGCAGCGGTAGGGACAGCCAGACGGCCGGGGAGCTGTTTTTT
d_call: -; clone_size: -; v_call: TRBV6-2/TRBV6-3; j_call: TRBJ2-3; cdr3_length: 15; cdr3_aa: CASSPSWAGTDTQYF; cdr3_nt: TGTGCCAGCAGTCCGTCGTGGGCAGGAACAGATACGCAGTATTTT
d_call: TRBD2; clone_size: -; v_call: TRBV4-1; j_call: TRBJ2-2; cdr3_length: 20; cdr3_aa: CASSQTPGLAGTGDTGELFF; cdr3_nt: TGCGCCAGCAGCCAAACGCCTGGGCTAGCGGGAACGGGCGACACCGGGGAGCTGTTTTTT
d_call: -; clone_size: -; v_call: TRBV12-5; j_call: TRBJ2-5; cdr3_length: 13; cdr3_aa: CASGLVLAETQYF; cdr3_nt: TGTGCTAGTGGTTTGGTACTAGCCGAGACCCAGTACTTC
d_call: -; clone_size: once; v_call: TRBV27; j_call: TRBJ2-1; cdr3_length: 13; cdr3_aa: CASSSTDHNEQFF; cdr3_nt: TGTGCCAGCAGTTCTACAGACCACAATGAGCAGTTCTTC
d_call: -; clone_size: -; v_call: TRBV11-2; j_call: TRBJ1-1; cdr3_length: 12; cdr3_aa: CASSLVSGTAFF; cdr3_nt: TGTGCCAGCAGCTTAGTTTCAGGGACAGCTTTCTTT
d_call: TRBD1; clone_size: -; v_call: TRBV7-8; j_call: TRBJ1-2; cdr3_length: 17; cdr3_aa: CASSASRTGASLYGYTF; cdr3_nt: TGTGCCAGCAGCGCAAGCCGGACAGGGGCGTCCCTCTATGGCTACACCTTC
d_call: -; clone_size: -; v_call: TRBV7-9; j_call: TRBJ2-4; cdr3_length: 14; cdr3_aa: CASSPAGGKNIQYF; cdr3_nt: TGTGCCAGCAGCCCCGCCGGGGGCAAAAACATTCAGTACTTC
d_call: -; clone_size: -; v_call: TRBV7-9; j_call: TRBJ1-2; cdr3_length: 14; cdr3_aa: CASSPPGASYGYTF; cdr3_nt: TGTGCCAGCAGCCCCCCAGGGGCATCTTATGGCTACACCTTC
d_call: TRBD2; clone_size: -; v_call: TRBV5-1; j_call: TRBJ2-3; cdr3_length: 16; cdr3_aa: CASSLGTTSSTDTQYF; cdr3_nt: TGCGCCAGCAGCCTTGGGACTACTTCTAGCACAGATACGCAGTATTTT
d_call: TRBD2; clone_size: -; v_call: TRBV29-1; j_call: TRBJ2-1; cdr3_length: 15; cdr3_aa: CSVGSSGGAWNEQFF; cdr3_nt: TGCAGCGTTGGGTCTAGCGGGGGGGCTTGGAATGAGCAGTTCTTC
d_call: TRBD2; clone_size: -; v_call: TRBV5-1; j_call: TRBJ2-7; cdr3_length: 19; cdr3_aa: CASSWGGRLAGELSYEQYF; cdr3_nt: TGCGCCAGCAGCTGGGGGGGGCGACTAGCGGGAGAATTGTCCTACGAGCAGTACTTC
d_call: -; clone_size: -; v_call: TRBV20-1; j_call: TRBJ2-1; cdr3_length: 14; cdr3_aa: CSAPGGSGYNEQFF; cdr3_nt: TGCAGTGCCCCCGGTGGTAGCGGTTACAATGAGCAGTTCTTC
d_call: TRBD1; clone_size: -; v_call: TRBV10-3; j_call: TRBJ2-7; cdr3_length: 13; cdr3_aa: CAIKDRLNYEQYF; cdr3_nt: TGTGCCATTAAGGACAGGCTTAACTACGAGCAGTACTTC
d_call: -; clone_size: -; v_call: TRBV7-2; j_call: TRBJ2-5; cdr3_length: 15; cdr3_aa: CASSLAPGPQETQYF; cdr3_nt: TGTGCCAGCAGCTTAGCCCCGGGACCGCAAGAGACCCAGTACTTC
d_call: -; clone_size: -; v_call: TRBV29-1; j_call: TRBJ2-7; cdr3_length: 12; cdr3_aa: CSGSTIRDEQYF; cdr3_nt: TGCAGCGGGTCCACGATTAGGGACGAGCAGTACTTC
d_call: -; clone_size: -; v_call: TRBV5-1; j_call: TRBJ2-7; cdr3_length: 15; cdr3_aa: CASSLVGRGRHEQYF; cdr3_nt: TGCGCCAGCAGCTTGGTGGGCAGGGGCCGCCACGAGCAGTACTTC
d_call: -; clone_size: -; v_call: TRBV5-1; j_call: TRBJ2-4; cdr3_length: 14; cdr3_aa: CASSLPGTSLEQYF; cdr3_nt: TGCGCCAGCAGCTTGCCGGGGACCTCTCTTGAGCAGTACTTC
d_call: -; clone_size: -; v_call: TRBV20-1; j_call: TRBJ1-1; cdr3_length: 11; cdr3_aa: CSARPRTEAFF; cdr3_nt: TGCAGTGCTAGGCCCCGCACTGAAGCTTTCTTT
d_call: -; clone_size: -; v_call: TRBV7-9; j_call: TRBJ2-7; cdr3_length: 13; cdr3_aa: CASSEQISYEQYF; cdr3_nt: TGTGCCAGCAGCGAACAGATCTCCTACGAGCAGTACTTC
d_call: -; clone_size: -; v_call: TRBV3-1; j_call: TRBJ2-5; cdr3_length: 15; cdr3_aa: CASSQKAVGRETQYF; cdr3_nt: TGTGCCAGCAGCCAAAAGGCGGTAGGCCGAGAGACCCAGTACTTC
d_call: -; clone_size: -; v_call: TRBV12-3/TRBV12-4; j_call: TRBJ2-1; cdr3_length: 13; cdr3_aa: CASSLGGAGEQFF; cdr3_nt: TGTGCCAGCAGTTTGGGGGGGGCTGGCGAGCAGTTCTTC
d_call: -; clone_size: few; v_call: TRBV27; j_call: TRBJ1-4; cdr3_length: 16; cdr3_aa: CASSATSTPTNEKLFF; cdr3_nt: TGTGCCAGCAGTGCGACCTCGACTCCAACTAATGAAAAACTGTTTTTT
d_call: -; clone_size: -; v_call: TRBV12-3/TRBV12-4; j_call: TRBJ2-1; cdr3_length: 15; cdr3_aa: CASTPSDVPFAEQFF; cdr3_nt: TGTGCCAGCACCCCGTCGGACGTCCCCTTTGCTGAGCAGTTCTTC
d_call: -; clone_size: -; v_call: TRBV20-1; j_call: TRBJ2-5; cdr3_length: 14; cdr3_aa: CSAPRQSRQETQYF; cdr3_nt: TGCAGTGCTCCGAGACAGAGCCGACAAGAGACCCAGTACTTC
d_call: -; clone_size: once; v_call: TRBV21-1; j_call: TRBJ1-2; cdr3_length: 20; cdr3_aa: CASSNPYSRGWGRFDYGYTF; cdr3_nt: TGTGCCAGCAGCAACCCTTACTCAAGAGGCTGGGGGCGATTTGACTATGGCTACACCTTC
d_call: -; clone_size: -; v_call: TRBV9; j_call: TRBJ2-1; cdr3_length: 15; cdr3_aa: CASSVGGDLTNEQFF; cdr3_nt: TGTGCCAGCAGCGTAGGGGGGGACCTTACTAATGAGCAGTTCTTC
d_call: TRBD1; clone_size: few; v_call: TRBV7-9; j_call: TRBJ1-2; cdr3_length: 13; cdr3_aa: CASSSVGTDGYTF; cdr3_nt: TGTGCCAGCAGCTCGGTGGGGACAGATGGCTACACCTTC
d_call: -; clone_size: -; v_call: TRBV7-2; j_call: TRBJ2-5; cdr3_length: 13; cdr3_aa: CASSLSTKETQYF; cdr3_nt: TGTGCCAGCAGCCTCTCTACTAAAGAGACCCAGTACTTC
d_call: TRBD2; clone_size: few; v_call: TRBV20-1; j_call: TRBJ2-1; cdr3_length: 20; cdr3_aa: CSARLPPGLADLNSYNEQFF; cdr3_nt: TGCAGTGCTAGACTGCCTCCGGGACTAGCGGACCTGAACTCCTACAATGAGCAGTTCTTC
d_call: -; clone_size: -; v_call: TRBV5-1; j_call: TRBJ2-1; cdr3_length: 14; cdr3_aa: CASSGWGDGNEQFF; cdr3_nt: TGCGCCAGCAGCGGCTGGGGGGACGGTAATGAGCAGTTCTTC